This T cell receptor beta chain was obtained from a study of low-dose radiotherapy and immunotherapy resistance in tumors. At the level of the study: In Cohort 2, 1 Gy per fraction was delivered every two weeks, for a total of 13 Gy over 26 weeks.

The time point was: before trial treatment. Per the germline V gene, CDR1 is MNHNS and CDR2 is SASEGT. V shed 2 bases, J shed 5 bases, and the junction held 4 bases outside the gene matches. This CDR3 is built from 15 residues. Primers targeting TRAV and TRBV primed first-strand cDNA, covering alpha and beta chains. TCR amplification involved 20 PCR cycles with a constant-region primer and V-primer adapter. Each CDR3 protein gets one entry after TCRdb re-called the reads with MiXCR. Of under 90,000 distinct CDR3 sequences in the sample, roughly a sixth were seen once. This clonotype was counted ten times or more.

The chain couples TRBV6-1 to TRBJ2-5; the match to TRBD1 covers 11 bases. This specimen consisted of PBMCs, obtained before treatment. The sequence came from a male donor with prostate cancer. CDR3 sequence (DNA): TGTGCCAGCAGTGAATGGACAGGGGGCGGGGAGACCCAGTACTTC. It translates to CASSEWTGGGETQYF.